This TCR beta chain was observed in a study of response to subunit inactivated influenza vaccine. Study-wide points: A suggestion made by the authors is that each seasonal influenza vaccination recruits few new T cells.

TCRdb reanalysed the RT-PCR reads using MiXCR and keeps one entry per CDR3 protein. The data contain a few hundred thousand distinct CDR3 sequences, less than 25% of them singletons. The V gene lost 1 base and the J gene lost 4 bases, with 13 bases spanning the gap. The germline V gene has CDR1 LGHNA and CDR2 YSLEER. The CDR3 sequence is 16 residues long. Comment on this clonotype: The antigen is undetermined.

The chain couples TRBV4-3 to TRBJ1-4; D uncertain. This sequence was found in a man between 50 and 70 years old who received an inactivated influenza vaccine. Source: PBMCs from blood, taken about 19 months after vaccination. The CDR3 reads CASSQGTLVFNEKLFF. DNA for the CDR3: TGCGCCAGCAGCCAAGGTACCCTCGTGTTTAATGAAAAACTGTTTTTT.